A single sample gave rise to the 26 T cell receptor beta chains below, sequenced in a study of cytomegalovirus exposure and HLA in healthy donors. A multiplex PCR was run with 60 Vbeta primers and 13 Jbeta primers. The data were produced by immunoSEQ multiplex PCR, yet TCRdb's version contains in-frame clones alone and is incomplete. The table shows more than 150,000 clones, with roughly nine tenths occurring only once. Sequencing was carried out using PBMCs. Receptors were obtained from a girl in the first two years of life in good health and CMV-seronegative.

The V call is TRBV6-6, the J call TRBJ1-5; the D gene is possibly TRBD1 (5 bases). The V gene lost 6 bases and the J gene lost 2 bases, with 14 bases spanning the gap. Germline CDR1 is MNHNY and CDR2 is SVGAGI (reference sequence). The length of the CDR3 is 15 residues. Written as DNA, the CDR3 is TGTGCCAGCAGCGCAACCGGGGGAGGCAATCAGCCCCAGCATTTT. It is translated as CASSATGGGNQPQHF.

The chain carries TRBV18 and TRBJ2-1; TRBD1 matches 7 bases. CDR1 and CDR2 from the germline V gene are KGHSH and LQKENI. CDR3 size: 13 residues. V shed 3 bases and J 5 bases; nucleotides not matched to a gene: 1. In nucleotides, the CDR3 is TGTGCCAGCTCACCGACAGGGAACAATGAGCAGTTCTTC. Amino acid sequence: CASSPTGNNEQFF. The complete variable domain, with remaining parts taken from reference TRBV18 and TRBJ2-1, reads NAGVMQNPRHLVRRRGQEARLRCSPMKGHSHVYWYRQLPEEGLKFMVYLQKENIIDESGMPKERFSAEFPKEGPSILRIQQVVRGDSAAYFCASSPTGNNEQFFGPGTRLTVL.

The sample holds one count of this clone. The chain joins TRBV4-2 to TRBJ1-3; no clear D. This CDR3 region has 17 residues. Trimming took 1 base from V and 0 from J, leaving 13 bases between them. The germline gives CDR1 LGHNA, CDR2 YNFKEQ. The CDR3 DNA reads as TGTGCCAGCAGCCAAGTGGCAGGCCTCACCTCTGGAAACACCATATATTTT. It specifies CASSQVAGLTSGNTIYF.

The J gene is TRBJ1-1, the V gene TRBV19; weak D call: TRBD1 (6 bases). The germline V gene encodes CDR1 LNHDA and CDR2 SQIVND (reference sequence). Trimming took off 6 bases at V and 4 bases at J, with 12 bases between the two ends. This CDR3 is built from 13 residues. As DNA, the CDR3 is TGTGCCAGTAGATACTTAGGGGGCACTGAAGCTTTCTTT. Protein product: CASRYLGGTEAFF.

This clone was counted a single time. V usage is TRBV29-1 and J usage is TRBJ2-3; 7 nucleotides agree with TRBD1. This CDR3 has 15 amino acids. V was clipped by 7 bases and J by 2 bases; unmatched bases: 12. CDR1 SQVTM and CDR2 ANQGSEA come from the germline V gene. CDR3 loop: CSARGQGVFTDTQYF. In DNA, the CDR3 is TGCAGCGCGAGGGGGCAGGGGGTATTCACAGATACGCAGTATTTT.

This chain's CDR3 is CASSRSGRFDEQYF. CDR3 DNA: TGTGCCAGCAGTCGTAGCGGGAGATTTGACGAGCAGTACTTC. The chain uses TRBV7-8 and TRBJ2-7, with 9 bases identical to TRBD2. CDR3 length: 14 residues. Germline trimming cut 6 bases from V and 5 bases from J; bases unmatched to any gene: 8. Germline CDR1 and CDR2: SGHVS and FQNEAQ. Full variable domain (remainder filled in from reference TRBV7-8 and TRBJ2-7): GAGVSQSPRYKVAKRGQDVALRCDPISGHVSLFWYQQALGQGPEFLTYFQNEAQLDKSGLPSDRFFAERPEGSVSTLKIQRTQQEDSAVYLCASSRSGRFDEQYFGPGTRLTVT.

The CDR3 nucleotides read TGTGCCAGCAGCTTGGGTGCTAGTACGTACGAGCAGTACTTC. It specifies CASSLGASTYEQYF. The gene calls are TRBV5-8 and TRBJ2-7; D remains ambiguous. Trimming pared 0 bases from V and 4 bases from J, leaving 11 bases between. Germline V lookup: CDR1 SGHTS, CDR2 YDEGEE. This CDR3 is built from 14 residues.

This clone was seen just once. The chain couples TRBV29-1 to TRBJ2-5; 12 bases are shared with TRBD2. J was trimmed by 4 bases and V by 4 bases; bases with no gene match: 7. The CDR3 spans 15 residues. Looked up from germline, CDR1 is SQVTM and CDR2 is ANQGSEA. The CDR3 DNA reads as TGCAGCGTTGCCCTACTAGCGGGGGGATCAGAGACCCAGTACTTC. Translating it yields CSVALLAGGSETQYF.

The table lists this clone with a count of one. The CDR3 sequence is CASSHGLVEATQYF. The CDR3 DNA is TGTGCCAGCAGTCACGGACTAGTCGAGGCTACGCAGTATTTT. The chain couples TRBV27 to TRBJ2-3; 7 nucleotides match TRBD2. This CDR3 contains 14 residues. Germline CDR1 reads MNHEY; CDR2 reads SMNVEV (reference sequence). With 5 bases clipped from V and 8 bases from J, the junction kept 10 bases outside the gene matches.

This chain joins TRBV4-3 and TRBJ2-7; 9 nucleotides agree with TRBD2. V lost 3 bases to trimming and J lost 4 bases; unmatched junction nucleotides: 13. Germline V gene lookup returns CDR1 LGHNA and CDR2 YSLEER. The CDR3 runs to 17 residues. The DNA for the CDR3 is TGCGCCAGCAGCCACTATCCGACTAGCGGAGGGAATTACGAGCAGTACTTC. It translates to CASSHYPTSGGNYEQYF.

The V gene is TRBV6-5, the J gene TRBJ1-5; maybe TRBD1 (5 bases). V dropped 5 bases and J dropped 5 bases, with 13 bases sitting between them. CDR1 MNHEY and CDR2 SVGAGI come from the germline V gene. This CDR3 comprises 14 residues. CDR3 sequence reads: CASSPVGGDQPQHF. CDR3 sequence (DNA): TGTGCCAGCAGTCCCGTCGGGGGAGATCAGCCCCAGCATTTT.

CDR3 sequence reads: CASSLFDSTGTEAFF. The CDR3 nucleotides read TGCGCCAGCAGCCTCTTTGACTCCACTGGGACTGAAGCTTTCTTT. The chain recombines TRBV4-1 with TRBJ1-1, with no clear D. CDR1 and CDR2 (germline): MGHRA, YSYEKL. The ends were cut back, 4 bases at V and 5 bases at J, with 17 bases in the middle. This CDR3 has 15 residues.

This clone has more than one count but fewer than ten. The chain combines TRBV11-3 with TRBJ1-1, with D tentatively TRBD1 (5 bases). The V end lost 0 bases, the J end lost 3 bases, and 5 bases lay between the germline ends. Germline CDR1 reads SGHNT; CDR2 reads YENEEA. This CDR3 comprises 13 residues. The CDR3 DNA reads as TGTGCCAGCAGCTTAGACAGGGACACTGAAGCTTTCTTT. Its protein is CASSLDRDTEAFF.

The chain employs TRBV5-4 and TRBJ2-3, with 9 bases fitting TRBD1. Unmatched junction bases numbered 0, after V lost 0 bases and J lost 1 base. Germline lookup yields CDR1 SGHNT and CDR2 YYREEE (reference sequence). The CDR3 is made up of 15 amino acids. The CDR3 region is CASSLGTGGTDTQYF. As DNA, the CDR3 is TGTGCCAGCAGCTTGGGGACAGGGGGCACAGATACGCAGTATTTT.

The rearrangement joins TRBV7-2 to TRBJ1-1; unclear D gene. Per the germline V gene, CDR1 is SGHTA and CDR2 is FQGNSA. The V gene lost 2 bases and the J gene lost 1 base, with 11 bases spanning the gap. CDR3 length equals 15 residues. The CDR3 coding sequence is TGTGCCAGCAGCTTATATCCCAGATCGAACACTGAAGCTTTCTTT. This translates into CASSLYPRSNTEAFF.

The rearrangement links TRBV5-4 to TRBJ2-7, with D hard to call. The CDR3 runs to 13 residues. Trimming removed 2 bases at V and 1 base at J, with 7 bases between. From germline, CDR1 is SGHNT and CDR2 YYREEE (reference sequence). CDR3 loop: CASSLYTSYEQYF. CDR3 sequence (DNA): TGTGCCAGCAGCTTATATACATCCTACGAGCAGTACTTC.

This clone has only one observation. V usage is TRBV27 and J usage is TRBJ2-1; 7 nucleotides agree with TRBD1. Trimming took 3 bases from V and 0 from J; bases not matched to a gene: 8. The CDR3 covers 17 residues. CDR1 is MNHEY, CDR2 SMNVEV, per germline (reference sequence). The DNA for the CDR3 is TGTGCCAGCAGTTTGTACCAGACAGGGAGCTCCTACAATGAGCAGTTCTTC. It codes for CASSLYQTGSSYNEQFF.

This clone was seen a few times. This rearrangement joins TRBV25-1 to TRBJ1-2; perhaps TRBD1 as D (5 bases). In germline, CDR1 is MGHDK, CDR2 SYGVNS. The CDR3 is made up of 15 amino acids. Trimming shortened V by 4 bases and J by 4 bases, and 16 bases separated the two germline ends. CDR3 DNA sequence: TGTGCCAGCAGTGGGTCAGGGTATGTTTCCTATGGCTACACCTTC. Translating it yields CASSGSGYVSYGYTF.

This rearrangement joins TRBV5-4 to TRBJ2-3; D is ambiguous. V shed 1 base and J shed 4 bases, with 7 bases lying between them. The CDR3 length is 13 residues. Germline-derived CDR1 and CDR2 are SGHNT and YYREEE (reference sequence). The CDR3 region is CASSLFSADTQYF. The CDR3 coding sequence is TGTGCCAGCAGCTTGTTTTCTGCAGATACGCAGTATTTT.

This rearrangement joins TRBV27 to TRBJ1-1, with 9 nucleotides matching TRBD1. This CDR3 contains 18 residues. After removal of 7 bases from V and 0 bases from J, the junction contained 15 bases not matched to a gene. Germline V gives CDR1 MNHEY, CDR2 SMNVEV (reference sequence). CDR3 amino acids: CASTPLRTGVIMNTEAFF. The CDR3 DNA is TGTGCCAGCACCCCCCTCAGGACAGGGGTAATAATGAACACTGAAGCTTTCTTT.

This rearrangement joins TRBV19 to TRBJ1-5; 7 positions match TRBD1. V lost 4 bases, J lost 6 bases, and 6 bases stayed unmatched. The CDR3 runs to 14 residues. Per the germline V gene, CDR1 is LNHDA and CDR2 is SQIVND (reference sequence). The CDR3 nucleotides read TGTGCCAGTAGTAGAGCAAGGGGGCCTCAGCCCCAGCATTTT. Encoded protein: CASSRARGPQPQHF.

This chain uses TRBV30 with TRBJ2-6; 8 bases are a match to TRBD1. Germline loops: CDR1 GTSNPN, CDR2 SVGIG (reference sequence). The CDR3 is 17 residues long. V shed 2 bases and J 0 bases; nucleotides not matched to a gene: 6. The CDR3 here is CAWSLTGVHSGANVLTF. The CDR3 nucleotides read TGTGCCTGGAGTTTGACAGGGGTCCACTCTGGGGCCAACGTCCTGACTTTC.

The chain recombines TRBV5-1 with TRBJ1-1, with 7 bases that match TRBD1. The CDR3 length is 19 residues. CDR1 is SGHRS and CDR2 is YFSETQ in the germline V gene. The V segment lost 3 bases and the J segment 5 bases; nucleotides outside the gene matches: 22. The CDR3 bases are TGCGCCAGCAGCTCCCCGACAGGGCTGCCGCATCGGGGTAGAACTGAAGCTTTCTTT. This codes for CASSSPTGLPHRGRTEAFF. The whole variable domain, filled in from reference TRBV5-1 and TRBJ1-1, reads KAGVTQTPRYLIKTRGQQVTLSCSPISGHRSVSWYQQTPGQGLQFLFEYFSETQRNKGNFPGRFSGRQFSNSRSEMNVSTLELGDSALYLCASSSPTGLPHRGRTEAFFGQGTRLTVV.

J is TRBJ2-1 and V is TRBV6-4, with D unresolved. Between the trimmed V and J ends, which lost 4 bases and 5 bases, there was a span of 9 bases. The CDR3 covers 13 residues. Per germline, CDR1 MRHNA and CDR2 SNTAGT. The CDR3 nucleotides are TGTGCCAGCAGTGTGAGCACTCACAATGAGCAGTTCTTC. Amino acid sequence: CASSVSTHNEQFF.

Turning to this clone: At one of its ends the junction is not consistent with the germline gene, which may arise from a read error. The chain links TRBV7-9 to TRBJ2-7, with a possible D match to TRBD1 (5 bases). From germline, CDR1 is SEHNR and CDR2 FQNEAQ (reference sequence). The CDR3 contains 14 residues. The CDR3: CSSSLGQGHYEQYF. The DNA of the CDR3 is TGTTCCAGCAGCTTAGGTCAGGGTCACTACGAGCAGTACTTC.

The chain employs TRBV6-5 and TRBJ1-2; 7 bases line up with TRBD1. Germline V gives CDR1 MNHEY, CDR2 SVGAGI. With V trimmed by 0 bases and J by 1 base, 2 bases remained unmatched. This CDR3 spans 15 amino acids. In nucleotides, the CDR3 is TGTGCCAGCAGTTACTCATCAGGGGGTAACTATGGCTACACCTTC. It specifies CASSYSSGGNYGYTF.